What follows are 21 T cell receptor beta chains derived from one specimen sequenced in a study of blood T cell repertoires in COVID-19. Assay used: immunoSEQ multiplex PCR; TCRdb lists only in-frame clones, some missing. The sample shows about 210,000 clones, about 92% of them seen only once. Material: peripheral blood. The receptor source for this set is a man aged 25-45 years with acute or convalescent COVID-19.

The gene calls are TRBV13 and TRBJ2-7; 8 bases map to TRBD2. This CDR3 has 12 residues. Looked up from germline, CDR1 is PRHDT and CDR2 is FYEKMQ (reference sequence). V shed 7 bases and J 5 bases; nucleotides not matched to a gene: 4. The CDR3 loop reads CASTGGPDEQYF. The CDR3 DNA reads as TGTGCCAGCACGGGGGGGCCCGACGAGCAGTACTTC.

This sequence joins TRBV5-1 and TRBJ2-5; 9 positions match TRBD1. This CDR3 has 16 residues. V was clipped by 4 bases and J by 0 bases; unmatched bases: 7. Per the germline V gene, CDR1 is SGHRS and CDR2 is YFSETQ. CDR3: CASSTGTGFDQETQYF. CDR3 bases: TGCGCCAGCAGCACCGGGACAGGGTTCGACCAAGAGACCCAGTACTTC.

This rearrangement joins TRBV6-5 to TRBJ1-2; D unresolved. The germline CDR1 and CDR2 sequences are MNHEY and SVGAGI. Trimming removed 5 bases at V and 5 bases at J, with 12 bases between. The CDR3 loop spans 13 amino acids. The DNA for the CDR3 is TGTGCCAGCAGTACCGGGAGAACGTATGGCTACACCTTC. This codes for CASSTGRTYGYTF.

The V gene is TRBV30, the J gene TRBJ1-3, with D perhaps TRBD1 (5 bases). CDR3 size: 18 residues. The V and J ends lost 0 bases and 2 bases respectively, with 20 bases between them. The germline gives CDR1 GTSNPN, CDR2 SVGIG (reference sequence). The CDR3 reads CAWSVSQGLGGTGNTIYF. CDR3 sequence (DNA): TGTGCCTGGAGTGTCTCCCAGGGCCTCGGGGGGACTGGAAACACCATATATTTT.

The chain joins TRBV10-3 to TRBJ2-5, with TRBD1 matching over 8 bases. The CDR3 spans 15 residues. V dropped 4 bases and J dropped 1; count of bases not matched to a gene: 5. The germline gives CDR1 ENHRY, CDR2 SYGVKD. CDR3: CAISVTGASQETQYF. The CDR3 DNA follows: TGTGCCATCAGTGTGACAGGGGCCTCCCAAGAGACCCAGTACTTC.

This clone was detected only once. The CDR3 bases are TGCGCCAGCAGCTTGGAGGGGACTACCTCCTACGAGCAGTACTTC. As protein: CASSLEGTTSYEQYF. The chain has TRBV5-1 and TRBJ2-7, with TRBD2 identical over 7 bases. Germline V gene sequence: CDR1 SGHRS, CDR2 YFSETQ. The CDR3 loop spans 15 amino acids. The junction had 3 bases not matched to a gene; V was cut back by 0 bases and J by 0 bases.

The chain links TRBV18 to TRBJ1-1; TRBD1 is a possible D gene (5 bases). Germline V gives CDR1 KGHSH, CDR2 LQKENI. Trimming removed 1 base at V and 3 bases at J, with 12 bases between. The CDR3 totals 15 residues. The CDR3 DNA reads as TGTGCCAGCTCACCACAGGGGCCTGGGGACACTGAAGCTTTCTTT. This sequence encodes CASSPQGPGDTEAFF.

The chain recombines TRBV11-2 with TRBJ1-2; the D gene is possibly TRBD1 (5 bases). Germline V lookup: CDR1 SGHAT, CDR2 FQNNGV. Trimming pared 5 bases from V and 5 bases from J, leaving 21 bases between. CDR3 length: 16 residues. CDR3 in amino acids: CASSPNFRQTPYGYTF. The CDR3 DNA follows: TGTGCCAGCAGCCCAAATTTTCGACAGACCCCATATGGCTACACCTTC.

This chain uses TRBV30 with TRBJ2-3; D is possibly TRBD1 (5 bases). This CDR3 is 14 amino acids long. The V and J ends lost 3 bases and 1 base respectively, with 11 bases between them. Germline V lookup: CDR1 GTSNPN, CDR2 SVGIG (reference sequence). The CDR3 here is CAWRATVRTDTQYF. The CDR3 DNA reads TGTGCCTGGAGGGCGACAGTACGCACAGATACGCAGTATTTT.

This chain links TRBV18 with TRBJ2-3; 8 bases map to TRBD2. The germline CDR1 and CDR2 sequences are KGHSH and LQKENI. The CDR3 loop spans 15 amino acids. Trimming at V came to 3 bases and at J to 1 base, leaving 3 bases not matched to a gene. As DNA, the CDR3 is TGTGCCAGCTCACCGGTCGGGGGGGGCACAGATACGCAGTATTTT. It encodes CASSPVGGGTDTQYF.

V and J are TRBV3-1 (or the pseudogene TRBV3-2) and TRBJ2-3; TRBD2 matches at 7 bases. Trimming cost V 1 base and J 6 bases; bases outside gene matches: 4. The CDR3 totals 14 residues. CDR1 LGHDT and CDR2 YNNKEL come from the germline V gene (reference sequence). CDR3: CASSQGVGRDTQYF. The CDR3 DNA follows: TGTGCCAGCAGCCAAGGTGTCGGGAGGGATACGCAGTATTTT.

The rearrangement links TRBV19 to TRBJ2-7; 9 nucleotides match TRBD2. After removal of 3 bases from V and 6 bases from J, the junction contained 6 bases not matched to a gene. This CDR3 has 14 residues. Germline V gene data show CDR1 as LNHDA and CDR2 as SQIVND (reference sequence). The CDR3 protein is CASSMGSGRGEQYF. In DNA form, the CDR3 reads TGTGCCAGTAGTATGGGTAGCGGGAGAGGCGAGCAGTACTTC.

The chain links TRBV5-4 to TRBJ1-2; a possible D gene is TRBD1 (5 bases). This CDR3 has 15 residues. Germline CDR1 is SGHNT and CDR2 is YYREEE (reference sequence). The V gene lost 0 bases and the J gene lost 1 base, with 10 bases spanning the gap. For the CDR3, the DNA is TGTGCCAGCAGCTTGGACGACGGACATAACTATGGCTACACCTTC. Amino acids: CASSLDDGHNYGYTF.

The chain recombines TRBV6-1 with TRBJ1-4, with D possibly being TRBD1 (6 bases). Trimming removed 6 bases from V and 8 bases from J, with 16 bases in between. The CDR3 has 14 residues. Germline V gives CDR1 MNHNS, CDR2 SASEGT. In DNA form, the CDR3 reads TGTGCCAGCAGGGACAGTGTCTGGGAAGAAAAACTGTTTTTT. Residues: CASRDSVWEEKLFF.

The chain is built from TRBV4-1 and TRBJ2-3; D is perhaps TRBD1 (6 bases). In germline, CDR1 is MGHRA, CDR2 YSYEKL. V dropped 3 bases and J dropped 4 bases, with 8 bases sitting between them. The CDR3 runs to 13 residues. As DNA, the CDR3 is TGCGCCAGCAGCCATTCAGGGGCAGATACGCAGTATTTT. This sequence encodes CASSHSGADTQYF.

The chain employs TRBV28 and TRBJ1-5, with no clear D. Germline-derived CDR1 and CDR2 are MDHEN and SYDVKM. V shed 7 bases and J shed 7 bases, with 14 bases lying between them. This CDR3 spans 13 amino acids. CDR3 protein: CASINGPGQPQHF. The CDR3 DNA follows: TGTGCCAGCATAAACGGCCCCGGGCAGCCCCAGCATTTT.

The chain recombines TRBV6-5 with TRBJ2-2; D gene ambiguous. Trimming left V 3 bases short and J 8 bases short, with 10 bases between. The germline gives CDR1 MNHEY, CDR2 SVGAGI. The CDR3 has 13 residues. CDR3 DNA: TGTGCCAGCAGTTATAGTCATGTAGGGGAGCTGTTTTTT. Protein: CASSYSHVGELFF.

V usage is TRBV30 and J usage is TRBJ2-7; 10 nucleotides agree with TRBD2. CDR1 and CDR2 (germline): GTSNPN, SVGIG (reference sequence). Trimming cost V 2 bases and J 5 bases; bases outside gene matches: 6. This CDR3 has 14 residues. CDR3 protein: CAWSSGRGTNEQYF. CDR3 DNA sequence: TGTGCCTGGAGTAGCGGGAGGGGTACTAACGAGCAGTACTTC.

V is TRBV28 and J is TRBJ1-6; unclear D gene. Trimming cost V 2 bases and J 7 bases, with 9 bases left between them. The length of the CDR3 is 14 residues. Germline CDR1 MDHEN, CDR2 SYDVKM. For the CDR3, the DNA is TGTGCCAGCAGTTTAGGTCAGAGGAATTCACCCCTCCACTTT. Protein: CASSLGQRNSPLHF. The full variable domain, in which reference TRBV28 and TRBJ1-6 provide the parts outside the CDR3, is DVKVTQSSRYLVKRTGEKVFLECVQDMDHENMFWYRQDPGLGLRLIYFSYDVKMKEKGDIPEGYSVSREKKERFSLILESASTNQTSMYLCASSLGQRNSPLHFGNGTRLTVT.

This clone was recorded only once. The CDR3 bases are TGTGCCAGCAGCCTTAAAGCTAGCGGGAGGGCGCAAAACATTCAGTACTTC. Its translation is CASSLKASGRAQNIQYF. The chain is built from TRBV7-2 and TRBJ2-4, with 12 nucleotides matching TRBD2. The V gene's germline CDR1 is SGHTA and CDR2 FQGNSA. The CDR3 has 17 amino acids. Trimming removed 5 bases from V and 5 bases from J; junction bases left unmatched: 10.

The chain recombines TRBV10-3 with TRBJ2-1, with D possibly matching TRBD1 (5 bases). CDR1 ENHRY and CDR2 SYGVKD come from the germline V gene. The CDR3 extends over 14 amino acids. V lost 3 bases, J lost 7 bases, and 13 bases lay in between. The CDR3 DNA follows: TGTGCCATCAGTGACGGCAGGGTCGGGAATGAGCAGTTCTTC. Amino acids: CAISDGRVGNEQFF.